The sequence of this T cell receptor beta chain was determined in a study of blood T cell repertoires in COVID-19. Study as a whole: PBMCs, B-cell-depleted T cells, or T cells were the source of the cDNA or gDNA that made up the material.

The CDR3 runs 13 residues. Germline CDR1 is SNHLY and CDR2 is FYNNEI. V lost 5 bases to trimming and J lost 2 bases, with 9 bases between them. Original handling: Estimates of nucleated cell counts were drawn from the amplification of reference gene primers. The data were produced by immunoSEQ multiplex PCR, yet TCRdb's version contains in-frame clones alone and is incomplete. V and J calls and clone size are given by that table; D and trimming were obtained from the DNA. The sample lists 250,000 to 300,000 clones, approximately 83% occurring once. The rearrangement joins TRBV2 to TRBJ1-2, with a possible D match to TRBD1 (6 bases). The clonotype was recovered from a woman aged 45-65 years who had recovered from COVID-19. The sample consisted of PBMCs or T cells enriched from blood (not recorded which). Here the CDR3 reads CASSIQGNYGYTF. DNA for the CDR3: TGTGCCAGCAGTATCCAGGGGAACTATGGCTACACCTTC.